Given below is one TCR beta chain in context. The data were obtained in a study of blood T cell repertoires in COVID-19. About the study: Specimens from acute and convalescent COVID-19 originated in the United States, Italy and Spain.

Per the original methods: Amplification of reference gene primers provided the estimated nucleated cell counts. Using immunoSEQ multiplex PCR, the repertoire was profiled, and TCRdb retains in-frame clones only, with some absent. The V and J calls and clone size come from that table; D and trimming were worked out from the DNA. The sample consists of 200,000 to 300,000 clones, about 89% of them appearing once. Germline V lookup: CDR1 MDHEN, CDR2 SYDVKM. The CDR3 has 20 amino acids. With 6 bases clipped from V and 4 bases from J, the junction kept 22 bases outside the gene matches. Sequenced input: peripheral blood. The TCR sequence derives from a woman in her forties or fifties with acute or convalescent COVID-19. The chain is built from TRBV28 and TRBJ2-1; TRBD1 agrees at 9 bases. CDR3 region: CASSSITGTGRGYTYNEQFF. The DNA of the CDR3 is TGTGCCAGCAGCTCAATAACCGGGACAGGGAGAGGGTATACGTACAATGAGCAGTTCTTC.